Given below is one T cell receptor beta chain in context. Its antigen is not known. This specimen belongs to a study of cytomegalovirus exposure and HLA in healthy donors. Study outcomes and limitations: Sequencing likely generated an artifact that appeared as a cluster of highly shared sequence variants. No immune exposure information besides CMV serostatus was available. TCR beta V- and J-gene trimming was later associated with a missense DCLRE1C variant. CMV antigen specificity of a few CMV-associated chains was confirmed in vitro.

V lost 2 bases, J lost 6 bases, and 11 bases lay in between. Germline CDR1 reads KGHSH; CDR2 reads LQKENI. This CDR3 has 14 amino acids. The PCR had 60 Vbeta and 13 Jbeta primers. The assay was immunoSEQ multiplex PCR, and TCRdb's table has in-frame clones only and misses some. The sample comprises approximately 110,000 clones, around four fifths of which are singletons, and 4% to 5% rests with the top ten. Sequencing input: PBMCs. V is TRBV18 and J is TRBJ1-3; D not certain. The sequence derives from a woman aged 40 to 55 in good health and CMV-seronegative. DNA of the CDR3: TGTGCCAGCTCACCAACCCGGAGCGAAAACACCATATATTTT. The encoded protein is CASSPTRSENTIYF.